The 21 T cell receptor beta chains below come from one sample, sequenced in a study of T cells in Graves' hyperthyroidism and ophthalmopathy (dated by TCRdb to the late 2010s). Libraries were constructed by multiplex PCR. Instrument used: Illumina HiSeq 2000. The TCR beta CDR3 regions were amplified from the RNA transcripts. A first-round RT-PCR of the TCR CDR3 used the HTBI primer set with the Qiagen OneStep RT-PCR kit. Starting from the raw public reads, TCRdb applied fastp trimming at Q25, assembled clones with MiXCR and retained in-frame beta chains. Rows are combined by CDR3 protein, so each entry shows the most common genes and DNA. This sample lists fewer than 400,000 distinct CDR3 sequences; over 12% were detected once. Around 28% of the sample lies in the top ten. Sequencing was performed on blood. The source of these receptors is a man aged 45-65 years with Graves' ophthalmopathy.

This chain's CDR3 is CASSPGLAQDTQYF. CDR3 DNA: TGTGCCAGCAGCCCTGGACTAGCCCAAGATACGCAGTATTTT. The chain links TRBV5-4 to TRBJ2-3; 8 bases line up with TRBD2. V gave up 4 bases and J gave up 5 bases; unmatched junction bases: 6. CDR3 length: 14 amino acids. Germline V lookup: CDR1 SGHNT, CDR2 YYREEE (reference sequence).

This clonotype was counted many times. The genes are TRBV24-1 and TRBJ2-4; D is perhaps TRBD2 (6 bases). V gave up 2 bases and J gave up 3 bases, with 13 bases separating them. Germline assignment: CDR1 KGHDR and CDR2 SFDVKD. This CDR3 is built from 16 residues. The CDR3 nucleotides read TGTGCCACCAGTGATTCGGTAGCGGACCGCAAAAACATTCAGTACTTC. Translating it yields CATSDSVADRKNIQYF.

In its sample, this clonotype was seen many times. The chain joins TRBV6-1 to TRBJ1-2, with a possible D match to TRBD1 (6 bases). CDR3 length: 13 amino acids. The V end was cut by 6 bases, the J end by 10 bases, with 18 bases between. The germline V gene encodes CDR1 MNHNS and CDR2 SASEGT. The CDR3 loop is CASRKTGSDVYTF. CDR3 DNA: TGTGCCAGCAGGAAAACAGGGAGCGATGTCTACACCTTC.

This chain joins TRBV20-1 and TRBJ2-2; D call uncertain. The CDR3 is 15 amino acids. Trimming stripped 0 bases from V and 0 bases from J, with 8 bases between. Germline-derived CDR1 and CDR2 are DFQATT and SNEGSKA (reference sequence). The CDR3 sequence is CSAREGRSNTGELFF. The CDR3 DNA reads as TGCAGTGCTAGAGAGGGCAGATCGAACACCGGGGAGCTGTTTTTT.

This clonotype was counted ten times or more. The chain employs TRBV24-1 and TRBJ2-5; D unclear. Trimming took 4 bases from V and 2 from J, leaving 7 bases between them. This CDR3 has 13 residues. The V gene's germline CDR1 is KGHDR and CDR2 SFDVKD. The CDR3 region is CATSDYNQETQYF. DNA for the CDR3: TGTGCCACCAGTGACTATAATCAAGAGACCCAGTACTTC.

This sequence joins TRBV25-1 and TRBJ1-1, with D possibly being TRBD1 (5 bases). Germline V lookup: CDR1 MGHDK, CDR2 SYGVNS. CDR3 length equals 14 residues. The ends were cut back, 0 bases at V and 7 bases at J, with 12 bases in the middle. In DNA, the CDR3 is TGTGCCAGCAGTGAATATTCGGGACGGAGTGAAGCTTTCTTT. This codes for CASSEYSGRSEAFF.

This clonotype was counted only a few times. The chain recombines TRBV29-1 with TRBJ2-7; 12 nucleotides line up with TRBD1. The ends lost 3 bases at V and 5 bases at J; junction bases unmatched: 11. CDR1 is SQVTM, CDR2 ANQGSEA, per germline. The CDR3 has 16 amino acids. The CDR3 is CSVDADWDRGLHEQYF. The DNA for the CDR3 is TGCAGCGTTGACGCAGATTGGGACAGGGGGCTCCACGAGCAGTACTTC.

A few counts support this clonotype. The chain employs TRBV10-1 and TRBJ2-2; D remains ambiguous. The CDR3 spans 15 residues. Germline assignment: CDR1 WNHNN and CDR2 SYGVQD (reference sequence). V lost 6 bases and J lost 0, with 11 bases in between. CDR3 protein: CASSLRLANTGELFF. The CDR3 DNA is TGCGCCAGCAGCCTTCGGCTAGCGAACACCGGGGAGCTGTTTTTT.

The chain joins TRBV10-2 to TRBJ1-4; D may be TRBD1 (6 bases). The germline CDR1 and CDR2 sequences are WSHSY and SAAADI. V lost 7 bases, J lost 7 bases, and 13 bases lay in between. The CDR3 runs to 13 residues. The CDR3 sequence is CASTRGESEKLFF. CDR3 DNA: TGCGCCAGCACCAGGGGAGAAAGTGAAAAACTGTTTTTT.

This clonotype was counted between two and nine times. DNA for the CDR3: TGTGCCAGCAGGGGATTTGCCTACGAGCAGTACTTC. This gives the protein CASRGFAYEQYF. The V call is TRBV28, the J call TRBJ2-7; D unresolved. The CDR3 runs to 12 residues. V was clipped by 6 bases and J by 2 bases, with 8 bases between them. Germline V gene data show CDR1 as MDHEN and CDR2 as SYDVKM.

Comments on this clonotype: A much bigger clone sits one base away, suggesting this may be a read error. The V gene is TRBV27, the J gene TRBJ2-7, with 9 nucleotides matching TRBD2. This CDR3 is 16 amino acids long. Germline V gene data show CDR1 as MNHEY and CDR2 as SMNVEV (reference sequence). The CDR3 is CAGSPADYAGGYEQYF. CDR3 sequence (DNA): TGTGCCGGCAGTCCCGCCGACTATGCGGGAGGGTACGAGCAGTACTTC.

This clonotype showed up just a few times. The chain is built from TRBV29-1 and TRBJ2-1; D unresolved. The ends were cut back, 2 bases at V and 0 bases at J, with 11 bases in the middle. Germline V gives CDR1 SQVTM, CDR2 ANQGSEA. The CDR3 is made up of 15 amino acids. The CDR3 sequence is CSVETARSSYNEQFF. CDR3 sequence (DNA): TGCAGCGTTGAAACCGCCAGGAGCTCCTACAATGAGCAGTTCTTC.

This clonotype was picked up a small number of times. This chain links TRBV24-1 with TRBJ2-3; D may be TRBD2 (6 bases). The CDR3 is 13 residues long. Trimming removed 10 bases at V and 4 bases at J, with 14 bases between. Germline assignment: CDR1 KGHDR and CDR2 SFDVKD. CDR3 coding DNA: TGTGCCACTCAGGAGGGGATGCCAGATACGCAGTATTTT. Its translation: CATQEGMPDTQYF.

The rearrangement links TRBV6-1 to TRBJ1-2; D possibly corresponds to TRBD1 (6 bases). Trimming cost V 3 bases and J 8 bases, with 16 bases left between them. The CDR3 length is 14 residues. CDR1 and CDR2 (germline): MNHNS, SASEGT. The CDR3 region is CASSDLGQNQGYTF. The CDR3 nucleotides are TGTGCCAGCAGTGATCTGGGACAAAATCAGGGCTACACCTTC.

The chain uses TRBV29-1 and TRBJ2-2; D is undetermined. Trimming stripped 3 bases from V and 2 bases from J, with 10 bases between. The germline CDR1 and CDR2 sequences are SQVTM and ANQGSEA. The CDR3 sequence is 14 residues long. The CDR3 protein is CSVEATENTGELFF. In nucleotides, the CDR3 is TGCAGCGTTGAGGCGACGGAAAACACCGGGGAGCTGTTTTTT.

The chain combines TRBV27 with TRBJ2-7; no clear D gene. The ends were cut back, 3 bases at V and 2 bases at J, with 8 bases in the middle. The CDR3 consists of 13 residues. Germline V lookup: CDR1 MNHEY, CDR2 SMNVEV (reference sequence). CDR3 in DNA: TGTGCCAGCAGTTTCTTACCTACCTACGAGCAGTACTTC. Translated, it gives CASSFLPTYEQYF.

This clonotype was seen ten or more times. The chain couples TRBV12-3 or TRBV12-4 to TRBJ2-1; 8 nucleotides match TRBD2. With 5 bases clipped from V and 6 bases from J, the junction kept 3 bases outside the gene matches. The CDR3 totals 13 residues. The CDR3 sequence is CASSPTSANEQFF. As DNA, the CDR3 is TGTGCCAGCAGTCCGACTAGCGCCAATGAGCAGTTCTTC.

The chain is built from TRBV7-8 and TRBJ2-1; 11 nucleotides align to TRBD2. The CDR3 extends over 15 amino acids. J lost 9 bases, V lost 1 base, and 5 bases had no gene match. Germline V gene lookup returns CDR1 SGHVS and CDR2 FQNEAQ. CDR3 residues: CASSLDLAGGGEQFF. Here the CDR3 DNA reads TGTGCCAGCAGCTTAGATCTAGCGGGAGGCGGTGAGCAGTTCTTC.

This clonotype was counted ten times or more. The V gene is TRBV2, the J gene TRBJ1-4; D is ambiguous. The germline V gene has CDR1 SNHLY and CDR2 FYNNEI. V lost 6 bases, J lost 0 bases, and 14 bases lay in between. This CDR3 contains 16 residues. CDR3 loop: CASSIRWITTNEKLFF. The DNA of the CDR3 is TGTGCCAGCAGCATCCGATGGATCACAACTAATGAAAAACTGTTTTTT.

There are many counts of this clonotype. The CDR3 region is CSVEDLGQESSYEQYF. The CDR3 DNA is TGCAGCGTTGAAGATCTCGGACAGGAGAGCTCCTACGAGCAGTACTTC. V gene TRBV29-1 combines with J gene TRBJ2-7; 7 nucleotides match TRBD1. Trimming removed 0 bases from V and 0 bases from J; junction bases left unmatched: 8. The CDR3 sequence is 16 residues long. Germline V lookup: CDR1 SQVTM, CDR2 ANQGSEA.

The chain employs TRBV10-3 and TRBJ1-5; D remains ambiguous. The V gene's germline CDR1 is ENHRY and CDR2 SYGVKD. There are 15 residues in the CDR3. The V end lost 0 bases, the J end lost 4 bases, and 10 bases lay between the germline ends. This CDR3 reads CAISESTNSNQPQHF. In nucleotides, the CDR3 is TGTGCCATCAGTGAGTCGACCAACAGTAATCAGCCCCAGCATTTT.